These T cell receptor beta chains were read from a single sample in a study of somatic mutations in cytotoxic T cells in rheumatoid arthritis. Clones were read by immunoSEQ multiplex PCR, and TCRdb kept only the in-frame ones, dropping some. Of thousands of clones in the sample, about 80% were seen once. Sample: CD8+ T cells sorted from blood, taken at a follow-up visit. The receptor set was obtained from a man aged 35 to 55 with rheumatoid arthritis. The CDR3 runs from the conserved cysteine through the conserved F or W.

cdr3_length	v_call	cdr3_aa
13	TRBV19	CASSIGGIGNAFF
14	TRBV28	CASIEGKRREKLFF
13	TRBV29-1	CSVEWQRAYGYTF
15	TRBV14	CASSQVAGFFYGQYF
14	TRBV16	CASSPSRGVVEAFF
14	TRBV14	CASSQTGGTYEQYF
15	TRBV30	CAWSVLRAGGETQYF
15	TRBV4-1	CASSQGDWSSQPQHF
14	TRBV27	CASSRTGGSRGYTF
14	TRBV4-1	CASSQGQGATEAFF
13	TRBV4-3	CASSQDLGYEQYF
15	TRBV7-8	CASSSRDTANEKLFF
13	TRBV27	CASSPGLSQPQHF
15	TRBV13	CASSPRTGPNEKLFF
13	TRBV11-2	CASSVSGRREQFF
14	TRBV5-4	CASSPGTGDPFGTF
13	TRBV10-1	CASSGTAKNIQYF
15	TRBV6-1	CASNPIVGDYNEQFF
15	TRBV27	CASSLRGSGSTEAFF
15	TRBV27	CASSFPGQGGKTQYF
11	TRBV6-6	CASSYSRAQYF
15	TRBV5-5	CASCPTGRTNEKLFF
17	TRBV5-5	CASSGDETGVYKYEQYF
13	TRBV29-1	CSVEDQTTYEQYF
14	TRBV6-5	CASSYSSRGYGYTF
14	TRBV7-9	CASMGTASTDTQYF
16	TRBV27	CASSLLGSGPTYEQYF
15	TRBV4-2	CASSQDLGGSDEQYF
15	TRBV28	CASSFFAGQVDEQYF